This record looks at one T cell receptor beta chain sequence and its context. This table comes from immunoSEQ multiplex PCR, and its TCRdb copy is limited to in-frame clones, with some not included. The sample lists fewer than 350,000 clones, around 90% occurring once. The data originate from a study of blood T cell repertoires in COVID-19. Across the whole study: Samples representing acute and convalescent COVID-19 were sourced from the United States, Italy and Spain. The cDNA or gDNA used as material had been derived from T cells, B-cell-depleted T cells, or PBMCs.

Germline assignment: CDR1 LGHNA and CDR2 YSLEER. Trimming took off 3 bases at V and 3 bases at J, with 11 bases between the two ends. The CDR3 length is 15 residues. Individuals aged 18 to 89 years were recruited from some 26 US areas. Allocation to cohorts depended on clinical history reported by the participants. V and J are TRBV4-3 and TRBJ1-4; tentative D call: TRBD1 (6 bases). Source material: PBMCs or T cells enriched from blood (not recorded which). This sequence originates from a woman aged 40-49 years who had recovered from COVID-19. The CDR3 region has the DNA TGCGCCAGCAGCCACAGACAGGTCCCTAATGAAAAACTGTTTTTT. This encodes CASSHRQVPNEKLFF.